This T cell receptor (beta chain) was sequenced for a study of cytomegalovirus exposure and HLA in healthy donors. As for this clone: The target antigen is unknown.

The PCR contained 60 Vbeta and 13 Jbeta primers. TCRdb's copy holds only in-frame clones and misses some; the assay was immunoSEQ multiplex PCR. The repertoire holds 180,000 or so clones, with 82% as singletons. Whole-study findings and limits: There were some public TCRs occurring in many donors, but most TCR sequences were rare. In an earlier analysis, about 87% or about 30%: the productive usage of most TCR beta V segments.

Germline V gene data show CDR1 as SGHNT and CDR2 as YENEEA. The CDR3 is made up of 15 amino acids. V lost 7 bases to trimming and J lost 5 bases, with 17 bases between them. V and J are TRBV11-3 and TRBJ2-2; the D is unclear. The TCR comes from a man aged 35 to 55 in good health and CMV-seronegative. The sample consisted of PBMCs. The CDR3: CASTSTSLPTGELFF. CDR3 coding DNA: TGTGCCAGCACCTCAACGAGCCTTCCAACCGGGGAGCTGTTTTTT.